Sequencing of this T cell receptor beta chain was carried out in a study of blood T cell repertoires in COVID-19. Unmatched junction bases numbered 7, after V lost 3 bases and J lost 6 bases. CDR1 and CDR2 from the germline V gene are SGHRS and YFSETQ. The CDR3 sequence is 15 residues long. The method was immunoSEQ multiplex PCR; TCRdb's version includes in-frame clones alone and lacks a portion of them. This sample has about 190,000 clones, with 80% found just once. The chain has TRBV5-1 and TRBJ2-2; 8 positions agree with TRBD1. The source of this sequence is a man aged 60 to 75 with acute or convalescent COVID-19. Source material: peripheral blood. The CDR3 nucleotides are TGCGCCAGCAGCTCTGGACAGGGCGGGGCCGGGGAGCTGTTTTTT. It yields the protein CASSSGQGGAGELFF.